This T cell receptor beta chain came from a study of T-cell reconstitution after alpha-beta-depleted transplantation in children. Whole-study findings and limits: Among T cells one year after transplant, newly produced cells accounted for most counts and diversity. Surviving thymic progenitors and recipient T cells were the source of high TCRbeta diversity at day 60 in some patients. The study reportedly traced alpha-beta T cells about two months after transplant to several hundred expanded graft clones.

This clonotype was found many times. Its matching antigen is unknown. Between the trimmed V and J ends, which lost 3 bases and 4 bases, there was a span of 12 bases. Germline V gene lookup returns CDR1 MDHEN and CDR2 SYDVKM. There are 14 residues in the CDR3. Preparation of the TCRbeta library involved a method that used unique molecular identifiers. TCRdb recomputed calls from the PCR reads with MiXCR, one row per CDR3 protein. Here the sample spans approximately 34,000 distinct CDR3 sequences, about 6.8% being singletons. The J gene is TRBJ1-2, the V gene TRBV28; weak D call: TRBD1 (5 bases). The sequence was collected from a child less than two years old who had a stem cell transplant for acute myeloid leukemia, so the T cells may come from the graft donor. Source: peripheral blood, taken 60 days after TCRalphabeta/CD19-depleted stem cell transplant. The CDR3 sequence: CASSFYGALYGYTF. DNA of the CDR3: TGTGCCAGCAGTTTTTATGGGGCCCTCTATGGCTACACCTTC.